Here is one T cell receptor beta chain with its context. In the authors' methods: Amplification of reference gene primers was used by the study to estimate nucleated cell counts. TCRdb's table, derived via immunoSEQ multiplex PCR, lists solely in-frame clones and lacks some. V and J calls and clone size are those listed in that table; D and trimming were worked out from the DNA. The sample includes around 260,000 clones, around nine tenths of them seen just once. The CDR3 runs to 10 residues. V dropped 6 bases and J dropped 9 bases, with 9 bases sitting between them. Germline V CDR1 and CDR2: DFQATT, SNEGSKA (reference sequence). The sample belongs to a study of blood T cell repertoires in COVID-19. Across the whole study: Material from acute and convalescent COVID-19 was sourced from the United States, Italy and Spain.

Source material: peripheral blood. The receptor's source is a woman between 55 and 75 years old with COVID-19, enrolled during active disease. The rearrangement uses TRBV20-1 and TRBJ2-1; D not resolved. The CDR3 region has the DNA TGCAGTGCCGCCCTAAGTGAGCAGTTCTTC. Encoded protein: CSAALSEQFF.